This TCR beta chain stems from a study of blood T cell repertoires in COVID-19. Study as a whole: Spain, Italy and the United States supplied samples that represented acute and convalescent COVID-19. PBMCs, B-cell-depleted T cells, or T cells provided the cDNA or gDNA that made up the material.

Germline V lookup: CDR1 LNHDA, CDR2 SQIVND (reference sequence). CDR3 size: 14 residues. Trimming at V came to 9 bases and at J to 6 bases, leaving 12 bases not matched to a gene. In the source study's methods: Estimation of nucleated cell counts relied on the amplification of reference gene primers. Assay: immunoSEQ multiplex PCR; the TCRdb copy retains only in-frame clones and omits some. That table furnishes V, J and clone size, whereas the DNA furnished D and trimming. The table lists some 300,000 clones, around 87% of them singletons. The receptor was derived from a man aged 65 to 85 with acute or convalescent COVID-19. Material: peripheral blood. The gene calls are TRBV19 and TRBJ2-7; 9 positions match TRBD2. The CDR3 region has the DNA TGTGCCAGATTGCCGGGACTAGCAGGTTCCGAGCAGTACTTC. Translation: CARLPGLAGSEQYF.